The clone carrying this TCR beta chain came up many times. TCRdb recomputed calls from the PCR reads with MiXCR, one row per CDR3 protein. The sample lists under 10,000 distinct CDR3 sequences; under 60% were seen once. This sample was included in a study of CD4 and CD8 cells across lung adenocarcinoma regions. Samples came from patients with localized non-small cell lung adenocarcinoma. V lost 6 bases and J lost 14, with 25 bases in between. There are 14 residues in the CDR3. The germline V gene has CDR1 MNHNS and CDR2 SASEGT. Sequencing was carried out using CD8+ T cells from the center of a lung tumor. This rearrangement joins TRBV6-1 to TRBJ1-2; maybe TRBD1 (5 bases). The TCR comes from a male donor with lung adenocarcinoma. The CD4 and CD8 labels of this study may be unreliable. CDR3 nucleotide sequence: TGTGCCAGCAGCCCCGGGACTTTAATGATGGCGCGGACCTTC. Amino acid sequence: CASSPGTLMMARTF.